One sample yielded the 7 T cell receptor beta chains listed below, sequenced in a study of blood T cell repertoires in COVID-19. Only in-frame clones appear in the TCRdb table, and some are missing; sequencing was by immunoSEQ multiplex PCR. The data show roughly 80,000 clones, around 89% seen once. Specimen: peripheral blood. All receptors derive from an elderly woman with acute or convalescent COVID-19.

V is TRBV7-8 and J is TRBJ1-3; 9 bases are shared with TRBD1. V dropped 5 bases and J dropped 1; count of bases not matched to a gene: 9. The CDR3 covers 17 residues. The germline gives CDR1 SGHVS, CDR2 FQNEAQ. The chain's CDR3 is CASSPGTGRWSGNTIYF. The CDR3 nucleotides read TGTGCCAGCAGCCCGGGGACAGGGAGATGGTCTGGAAACACCATATATTTT.

The J gene is TRBJ1-2, the V gene TRBV20-1, with D unresolved. The CDR3 spans 17 residues. V gave up 3 bases and J gave up 7 bases, with 27 bases separating them. From germline, CDR1 is DFQATT and CDR2 SNEGSKA (reference sequence). The CDR3, as DNA: TGCAGTGCTAGTTACGAGGTGGGTTTCCTTGACGAGACTGGCTACACCTTC. Protein sequence: CSASYEVGFLDETGYTF.

CDR3 in DNA: TGTGCCAGCAGCCCTGACGGCAGGTCTGGAAACACCATATATTTT. Translation: CASSPDGRSGNTIYF. The chain uses TRBV7-9 and TRBJ1-3; D is ambiguous. This CDR3 is built from 15 residues. The germline gives CDR1 SEHNR, CDR2 FQNEAQ (reference sequence). V dropped 5 bases and J dropped 1 base, with 12 bases sitting between them.

V is TRBV2 and J is TRBJ2-7; D is ambiguous. CDR3 length: 13 amino acids. CDR1 SNHLY and CDR2 FYNNEI come from the germline V gene. Trimming pared 2 bases from V and 3 bases from J, leaving 8 bases between. The CDR3 here is CASSEWANYEQYF. The CDR3 DNA is TGTGCCAGCAGTGAATGGGCCAACTACGAGCAGTACTTC.

The rearrangement joins TRBV6-5 to TRBJ1-2; 9 bases fit TRBD1. The V and J ends lost 6 bases and 1 base, in that order; junction bases with no gene match: 6. Germline CDR1 MNHEY, CDR2 SVGAGI. This CDR3 has 15 residues. CDR3 nucleotides: TGTGCCAGCAGGGGGGGACAGGGAAGTAACTATGGCTACACCTTC. Protein sequence: CASRGGQGSNYGYTF.

V gene TRBV14 combines with J gene TRBJ2-2; D not certain. CDR1 SGHDN and CDR2 FVKESK come from the germline V gene. The CDR3 runs to 14 residues. V lost 4 bases to trimming and J lost 0 bases, with 6 bases between them. The CDR3 nucleotides are TGTGCCAGCAGCCTTACTCCGAACACCGGGGAGCTGTTTTTT. This codes for CASSLTPNTGELFF.

V and J are TRBV5-4 and TRBJ1-2; possibly TRBD1 for D (6 bases). There are 14 residues in the CDR3. CDR1 and CDR2 (germline): SGHNT, YYREEE (reference sequence). Trimming removed 1 base at V and 6 bases at J, with 13 bases between. The CDR3 reads CASSLWAGANGYTF. DNA of the CDR3: TGTGCCAGCAGCTTGTGGGCGGGGGCGAATGGCTACACCTTC.